The present T cell receptor (beta chain) was sequenced within a study of CD8+CD57+ T cells in acquired aplastic anemia. Study-level background: The DNA of sorted CD4+ and CD8+ cells averaged 3.2 ug. Study results and limitations: CD8+ Simpson's diversity did not differ significantly between patients and controls. Overlapping CD8+ CDR3 repertoires of patients and controls contained under 35 shared sequences.

The CDR3 is 16 residues long. V shed 0 bases and J shed 0 bases, with 12 bases lying between them. The V gene's germline CDR1 is SGDLS and CDR2 YYNGEE. Researchers used genomic DNA as the template to profile TCR beta VDJ and CDR3. One entry per CDR3 protein, called by TCRdb with MiXCR from the reads. Of 200,000 or so distinct CDR3 sequences listed, nearly 50% are singletons. This clonotype was detected many times. Antigen: not known. In patients chosen for sequencing, flow cytometry had shown CD8+CD57+ cell expansion. The receptor comes from a human donor with aplastic anemia. The sequenced material came from sorted CD4+, CD8+, or CD8+CD57+ T cells (not recorded which) from PBMCs. The chain couples TRBV9 to TRBJ2-5, with D perhaps TRBD2 (6 bases). The CDR3 DNA sequence: TGTGCCAGCAGCGTAGCCGGGGGTCGATACCAAGAGACCCAGTACTTC. Its translation: CASSVAGGRYQETQYF.